This T cell receptor (beta chain) was found in a study of beta chain features in type 1 diabetes (dated by TCRdb to the late 2010s). As for the study more broadly: Mean age, gender distribution, total cell number and subset yield did not differ between patients and healthy donors. In the study, recently diagnosed type 1 diabetes patients and matched healthy donors were compared on the TCRB repertoires of their sorted circulating CD4+ T cell subsets. Naive and central memory subsets were obtained from all 30 or so donors, but regulatory and stem cell-like memory subsets were isolated from only 8 patients and roughly 8 healthy donors. A total of around 110,000,000 sorted cells were examined across all samples, and a strong correlation was observed between cell number per subset and RNA yield. Study-wide conclusions, independent of this receptor: Because cDNA was sequenced instead of genomic DNA, activated cells with high expression could be over-represented, although the groups did not differ in activation or CD3 levels. At VDJ recombination sites, patients with type 1 diabetes made fewer insertions and deleted more nucleotides, a pattern implying thymic rearrangement abnormalities. Shorter templates might have been favored by PCR, but patient and control samples were amplified and corrected together, so both groups would have been affected equally by any skew. Naive, central memory and regulatory TCRB repertoires appeared more similar among patients than among healthy donors. HLA sub-analyses involved small numbers of individuals, so any influence of HLA type on TCRB rearrangement remained unresolved. A moderate but significant shortening of TCRB CDR3 length was observed in type 1 diabetes patients in all four CD4+ subsets.

Germline trimming amounts to 3 bases on V and 4 bases on J, with 4 as the count of junction bases outside the gene matches. The CDR3 contains 15 residues, cysteine and phenylalanine counted. Left in the record is the CDR3 DNA by itself, 45 bases read in frame from the first base. CDR1 and CDR2 (LNHDA, SQIVND) derive from the germline V gene (reference sequence). The High Capacity cDNA Reverse Transcription Kit was used to reverse transcribe all of the isolated RNA, meaning that expressed TCRB transcripts were what got sequenced. Deep immunoSEQ sequencing was applied to naive, central memory and regulatory T cell samples, giving an average of about 3.4 million total reads per sample. After sorted cells were lysed in RLT buffer, RNA was extracted with DNase-treated RNeasy Micro or Mini kits, with the choice depending on cell number. To prevent cross-contamination, each cell subset was processed individually, whereas patient and healthy donor samples were processed jointly. TCRB sequences were amplified from cDNA with the immunoSEQ multiplex PCR, producing 87-bp fragments spanning the CDR3 region. Amplicons were sequenced on the Illumina HiSeq platform. The original methods were these. Synthetic template baselines were used to correct PCR bias computationally, reads within Hamming distance 2 were collapsed together, and singletons that could not be merged were discarded. Reads were aligned to IMGT to assign V, D and J genes, CDR3 length, and insertions or deletions at six rearrangement sites. Within each subset, clonotype counts were normalized to sorted cell number, after which true diversity and Gini coefficients were computed with the tcR R package. The overlap coefficient, calculated on TCRB nucleotide sequences, was used to quantify repertoire sharing. Entries here come from immuneACCESS through TCRdb and include only in-frame sequences with V and J called. Some clones fail to appear in such tables; in the studies checked, an unresolved V gene covers under half of the shortfall, and the cause of the remainder is unknown. The DNA was the basis for D and trimming; V, J and clone size are from that table. In all, the sample holds about 40,000 clones, and roughly 50% of those were seen once. Around 0.78% of the sample rests with the top ten.

A few counts support this clone. This clone's antigen is unknown. No much larger clone is present one base from it, and per-base qualities are unavailable. Each donor gave one peripheral blood draw, roughly 0.12 L on average, collected into heparinised tubes. A BD FACSAria II and a panel including CD45RO, CCR7, CD25, CD127, CD95 and CD27 were used to sort naive, central memory, regulatory and stem cell-like memory CD4+ T cells. A purity above 95% was achieved for all sorted populations. PBMCs were isolated right away by Lymphoprep density gradient centrifugation and were stained directly, without culture. So that batch effects would be minimized, each experiment stained and sorted samples in pairs, pairing one healthy donor with one patient.

Sequencing was carried out using central memory CD4+ T cells from blood. The receptor was derived from a young woman in good health. The rearrangement joined TRBV19 to TRBJ2-5, with TRBD2 matching 11 junction bases. This receptor has the CDR3 CASSMLAGGSETQYF. The bases are TGTGCCAGTAGTATGCTAGCGGGGGGCTCAGAGACCCAGTACTTC.